Below, 13 T cell receptor beta chains from the same sample are listed, as sequenced in a study of blood T cells in healthy people across ages. Together with a sample-barcoded 5' primer, a J-beta primer mix was included in a second PCR lasting about 6 to 11 cycles. TCRdb reprocessed the 5' RACE reads via MiXCR and lists one record per CDR3 protein. The top ten clones hold roughly 2.1% of a sample with about 2 million distinct CDR3 sequences, 49% of them seen once. Specimen: blood. Every receptor here comes from a woman in her thirties or forties in good health.

This clonotype came up a few times. This chain joins TRBV29-1 and TRBJ1-2; D gene uncertain. The length of the CDR3 is 11 residues. Germline V CDR1 and CDR2: SQVTM, ANQGSEA. V was trimmed by 4 bases and J by 3 bases, leaving 6 bases between them. CDR3 sequence: CSVVIDYGYTF. The CDR3 DNA reads TGCAGCGTTGTTATAGACTATGGCTACACCTTC.

This clonotype came up once. At one end, the junction sequence differs from germline, possibly due to a read error. V is TRBV6-5 and J is TRBJ1-2; a weak D match, TRBD1 (6 bases). CDR1 and CDR2 (germline): MNHEY, SVGAGI. The CDR3 consists of 13 residues. CDR3 DNA: TGTGCCGGCAGAAAAGTCGGGGGCAGAGGCTACACCTTC. It codes for CAGRKVGGRGYTF.

The V and J genes are TRBV5-1 and TRBJ1-1, with D perhaps TRBD1 (6 bases). The V end was cut by 2 bases, the J end by 4 bases, with 12 bases between. CDR3 length: 14 amino acids. Germline CDR1 is SGHRS and CDR2 is YFSETQ. DNA of the CDR3: TGCGCCAGCAGCTTCTCGACAGGATCCACTGAAGCTTTCTTT. This sequence encodes CASSFSTGSTEAFF. Full variable domain (rest looked up from reference TRBV5-1 and TRBJ1-1): KAGVTQTPRYLIKTRGQQVTLSCSPISGHRSVSWYQQTPGQGLQFLFEYFSETQRNKGNFPGRFSGRQFSNSRSEMNVSTLELGDSALYLCASSFSTGSTEAFFGQGTRLTVV.

The chain carries TRBV28 and TRBJ2-3, with TRBD2 identical over 12 bases. The V and J ends lost 10 bases and 6 bases, in that order; junction bases with no gene match: 11. Germline V gives CDR1 MDHEN, CDR2 SYDVKM. CDR3 length: 15 amino acids. The CDR3 sequence is CAIMTSGGFPDTQYF. CDR3 nucleotides: TGTGCCATCATGACTAGCGGGGGTTTCCCCGATACGCAGTATTTT.

This chain connects TRBV5-1 to TRBJ2-4, with D hard to call. The closer fit of TRBJ2-7 to the DNA end suggests the J call may be wrong. CDR1 and CDR2 (germline): SGHRS, YFSETQ. This CDR3 is built from 14 residues. CDR3 amino acids: CASSLGKVSHEQYF. CDR3 nucleotides: TGCGCCAGCAGCTTGGGGAAGGTGAGCCACGAGCAGTACTTC.

This clonotype turned up a few times. The chain has TRBV29-1 and TRBJ2-6; weak D call: TRBD2 (5 bases). The CDR3 spans 15 residues. Trimming pared 6 bases from V and 0 bases from J, leaving 12 bases between. Looked up from germline, CDR1 is SQVTM and CDR2 is ANQGSEA. CDR3 DNA sequence: TGCAGCGTCCGGGATGCCATCTCTGGGGCCAACGTCCTGACTTTC. Encoded protein: CSVRDAISGANVLTF. Full variable domain (outside the CDR3, taken from reference TRBV29-1 and TRBJ2-6): SAVISQKPSRDICQRGTSLTIQCQVDSQVTMMFWYRQQPGQSLTLIATANQGSEATYESGFVIDKFPISRPNLTFSTLTVSNMSPEDSSIYLCSVRDAISGANVLTFGAGSRLTVL.

The rearrangement uses TRBV7-8 and TRBJ1-2; TRBD1 matches at 7 bases. Losses at the gene ends were 2 bases for V and 10 bases for J; bases not matched to a gene: 10. The CDR3 length is 14 residues. CDR1 is SGHVS and CDR2 is FQNEAQ in the germline V gene. The CDR3 sequence: CASSLTGTASDYTF. CDR3 coding DNA: TGTGCCAGCAGCTTAACCGGGACAGCAAGCGACTACACCTTC. Supplemented by reference TRBV7-8 and TRBJ1-2, the full variable domain reads GAGVSQSPRYKVAKRGQDVALRCDPISGHVSLFWYQQALGQGPEFLTYFQNEAQLDKSGLPSDRFFAERPEGSVSTLKIQRTQQEDSAVYLCASSLTGTASDYTFGSGTRLTVV.

CDR3 residues: CASGLILDEQFF. The DNA for the CDR3 is TGTGCTAGTGGTTTGATCCTCGATGAGCAGTTCTTC. The chain carries TRBV12-5 and TRBJ2-1; D not certain. Trimming removed 2 bases from V and 8 bases from J, with 7 bases in between. This CDR3 is 12 amino acids long. Germline V gene lookup returns CDR1 LGHNT and CDR2 FRNRAP. Full variable domain (missing parts from reference TRBV12-5 and TRBJ2-1): DARVTQTPRHKVTEMGQEVTMRCQPILGHNTVFWYRQTMMQGLELLAYFRNRAPLDDSGMPKDRFSAEMPDATLATLKIQPSEPRDSAVYFCASGLILDEQFFGPGTRLTVL.

This clonotype was observed once. This sequence joins TRBV28 and TRBJ2-1, with D perhaps TRBD1 (6 bases). The CDR3 contains 14 residues. Germline lookup yields CDR1 MDHEN and CDR2 SYDVKM. Trimming cost V 8 bases and J 4 bases, with 15 bases left between them. DNA of the CDR3: TGTGCCAGCTGTCCAGACAGGTGGTACAATGAGCAGTTCTTC. Translating gives CASCPDRWYNEQFF.

V and J are TRBV3-1 and TRBJ1-2; D perhaps matches TRBD1 (5 bases). The CDR3 is 13 amino acids. Germline V gives CDR1 LGHDT, CDR2 YNNKEL (reference sequence). Trimming stripped 0 bases from V and 5 bases from J, with 7 bases between. CDR3: CASSQETVYGYTF. In DNA, the CDR3 is TGTGCCAGCAGCCAAGAGACAGTTTATGGCTACACCTTC. Complete variable domain (other parts from reference TRBV3-1 and TRBJ1-2): DTAVSQTPKYLVTQMGNDKSIKCEQNLGHDTMYWYKQDSKKFLKIMFSYNNKELIINETVPNRFSPKSPDKAHLNLHINSLELGDSAVYFCASSQETVYGYTFGSGTRLTVV.

The chain employs TRBV11-2 and TRBJ2-1; the match to TRBD1 covers 9 bases. Per germline, CDR1 SGHAT and CDR2 FQNNGV. The CDR3 covers 16 residues. V dropped 5 bases and J dropped 2; count of bases not matched to a gene: 7. The CDR3 nucleotides are TGTGCCAGCAGCGCTGGGACAGGGAGAGCCTACAATGAGCAGTTCTTC. Amino acids: CASSAGTGRAYNEQFF.

This clonotype was seen a handful of times. This chain connects TRBV15 to TRBJ2-5, with 9 bases that match TRBD2. Germline trimming cut 5 bases from V and 2 bases from J; bases unmatched to any gene: 3. This CDR3 has 14 residues. CDR1 is LNHNV, CDR2 YYDKDF, per germline (reference sequence). The CDR3 sequence is CATSQGLAQETQYF. CDR3 nucleotides: TGTGCCACCAGCCAAGGACTAGCGCAAGAGACCCAGTACTTC.

The gene calls are TRBV29-1 and TRBJ1-2; TRBD1 matches at 7 bases. The CDR3 has 13 residues. Germline V gives CDR1 SQVTM, CDR2 ANQGSEA. V shed 5 bases and J 2 bases; nucleotides not matched to a gene: 5. The CDR3 region is CSVQTGRNYGYTF. The CDR3 DNA is TGCAGCGTTCAGACAGGGAGAAACTATGGCTACACCTTC.